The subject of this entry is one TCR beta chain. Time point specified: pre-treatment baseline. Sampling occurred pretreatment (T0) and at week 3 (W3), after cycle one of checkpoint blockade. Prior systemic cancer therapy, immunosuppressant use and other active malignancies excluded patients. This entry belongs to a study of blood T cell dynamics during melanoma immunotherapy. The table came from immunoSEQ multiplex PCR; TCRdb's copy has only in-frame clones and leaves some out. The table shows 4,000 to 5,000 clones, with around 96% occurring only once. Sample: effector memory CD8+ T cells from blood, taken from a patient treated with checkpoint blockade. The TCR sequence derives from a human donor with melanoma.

The CDR3 nucleotides are TGTGCCAGTAGCCCAGGGTTGACCTACGAGCAGTACTTC. It translates to CASSPGLTYEQYF. V is TRBV19 and J is TRBJ2-7; TRBD1 might be the D (5 bases). CDR3 length: 13 residues. V lost 6 bases and J lost 2, with 11 bases in between. Germline V gene sequence: CDR1 LNHDA, CDR2 SQIVND (reference sequence).